These 30 T cell receptor beta chains share one sample of origin, sequenced in a study of T cells in Graves' hyperthyroidism and ophthalmopathy. Using RNA transcripts as the source, TCR beta CDR3 regions were amplified. HTBI primers were employed in a first-round RT-PCR of the TCR CDR3. From the multiplex PCR reads, TCRdb called clonotypes with MiXCR, one entry per CDR3 protein. The sample lists approximately 610,000 distinct CDR3 sequences, around 15% occurring once. Sequencing was performed on blood. The receptor source for this set is a woman between 40 and 50 years old with Graves' ophthalmopathy.

This clonotype was recorded many times. This rearrangement joins TRBV28 to TRBJ2-7, with a weak D call TRBD1 (5 bases). Trimming stripped 6 bases from V and 6 bases from J, with 12 bases between. Germline assignment: CDR1 MDHEN and CDR2 SYDVKM. This CDR3 is 12 amino acids long. The CDR3, as DNA: TGTGCCAGCAGCATTGGGGCGGTCGAGCAGTACTTC. Translating it yields CASSIGAVEQYF.

At least ten counts were recorded for this clonotype. This sequence joins TRBV12-3 or TRBV12-4 and TRBJ1-1, with 8 positions matching TRBD1. The CDR3 extends over 13 amino acids. Trimming removed 5 bases from V and 5 bases from J; junction bases left unmatched: 4. The CDR3 nucleotides read TGTGCCAGCAGTCACAGGGGGGGGACTGAAGCTTTCTTT. Protein sequence: CASSHRGGTEAFF.

This clonotype was counted a few times. The rearrangement uses TRBV11-1 and TRBJ2-4; the match to TRBD2 covers 10 bases. Germline V gene lookup returns CDR1 SGHAT and CDR2 FQDESV (reference sequence). The V segment lost 2 bases and the J segment 2 bases; nucleotides outside the gene matches: 12. CDR3 length equals 19 residues. In DNA, the CDR3 is TGTGCCAGCAGCTTACTAGCGGGAGAAACTCTAAACCCCAAAAACATTCAGTACTTC. Translated: CASSLLAGETLNPKNIQYF.

This clonotype was counted ten times or more. The V call is TRBV12-3 or TRBV12-4, the J call TRBJ1-2, with 8 bases lining up with TRBD1. The CDR3 extends over 17 amino acids. V dropped 7 bases and J dropped 4; count of bases not matched to a gene: 17. The CDR3 region has the DNA TGTGCCAGCAATTTGCCGGGACAGGCCCTAAAACTCTATGGCTACACCTTC. Translating gives CASNLPGQALKLYGYTF.

This clonotype was found many times. The chain links TRBV30 to TRBJ1-2, with 10 bases matching TRBD1. The CDR3 has 13 amino acids. Germline V gene sequence: CDR1 GTSNPN, CDR2 SVGIG (reference sequence). With V trimmed by 3 bases and J by 7 bases, 5 bases remained unmatched. This CDR3 reads CAWRDRGLAGYTF. Here the CDR3 DNA reads TGTGCCTGGAGAGACAGGGGGCTGGCTGGCTACACCTTC.

The table lists this clonotype with a few counts. The rearrangement links TRBV28 to TRBJ1-6; D unresolved. There are 12 residues in the CDR3. The germline V and J ends were trimmed by 4 bases and 8 bases, with 6 bases remaining between them. CDR1 and CDR2 from the germline V gene are MDHEN and SYDVKM. The CDR3 reads CASSYLDSPLHF. Written as DNA, the CDR3 is TGTGCCAGCAGTTATCTTGATTCACCCCTCCACTTT.

This clonotype occurred a few times. A much larger clone lies one base from this, so it may be a read error. This rearrangement joins TRBV20-1 to TRBJ2-5; 9 bases align to TRBD1. CDR1 and CDR2 from the germline V gene are DFQATT and SNEGSKA (reference sequence). V dropped 5 bases and J dropped 4; count of bases not matched to a gene: 5. The CDR3 contains 13 residues. The CDR3 reads CSAFRTGAETQYF. Here the CDR3 DNA reads TGCAGTGCTTTTAGGACAGGGGCAGAGACCCAGTACTTC.

Ten or more counts support this clonotype. The V call is TRBV6-1, the J call TRBJ2-7, with a tentative D call TRBD1 (5 bases). This CDR3 is built from 15 residues. Germline values: CDR1 MNHNS, CDR2 SASEGT. V dropped 7 bases and J dropped 1 base, with 17 bases sitting between them. CDR3 sequence: CASTQPRVGSYEQYF. DNA of the CDR3: TGTGCCAGCACCCAACCCAGGGTAGGGTCCTACGAGCAGTACTTC.

This clonotype was seen many times. The CDR3 DNA is TGTGCCAGCAGTTACGACCCCCTGGGATCCCCCGGGGGCTACACCTTC. Protein product: CASSYDPLGSPGGYTF. The chain combines TRBV6-2 or TRBV6-3 with TRBJ1-2; D gene ambiguous. V was trimmed by 2 bases and J by 8 bases, leaving 21 bases between them. CDR3 length equals 16 residues. Germline V lookup: CDR1 MNHEY, CDR2 SVGEGT.

This clonotype came up many times. The chain carries TRBV20-1 and TRBJ1-2, with a possible D match to TRBD1 (5 bases). The V and J ends lost 4 bases and 0 bases respectively, with 12 bases between them. Germline V lookup: CDR1 DFQATT, CDR2 SNEGSKA (reference sequence). This CDR3 is built from 14 residues. The CDR3 DNA reads TGCAGTGCTACCCGACAGCCTTCTAACTATGGCTACACCTTC. This gives the protein CSATRQPSNYGYTF.

This clonotype was counted between two and nine times. This rearrangement joins TRBV6-5 to TRBJ2-2; D is unclear. Germline values: CDR1 MNHEY, CDR2 SVGAGI. Trimming shortened V by 10 bases and J by 6 bases, and 18 bases separated the two germline ends. The CDR3 is made up of 14 amino acids. The chain's CDR3 is CATQFSLGAGELFF. CDR3 bases: TGTGCCACCCAGTTTAGCTTAGGAGCCGGGGAGCTGTTTTTT.

This clonotype was found many times. The CDR3 spells CASSPFRGPGSYEQYF. The CDR3, as DNA: TGTGCCAGCAGCCCATTTCGGGGTCCCGGAAGCTACGAGCAGTACTTC. This chain connects TRBV7-4 to TRBJ2-7, with D possibly matching TRBD2 (5 bases). Trimming left V 5 bases short and J 3 bases short, with 20 bases between. The CDR3 has 16 amino acids. Looked up from germline, CDR1 is SGHVT and CDR2 is SQSDAQ.

This clonotype has a count of ten or more. The V call is TRBV19, the J call TRBJ2-2; D is uncertain. The CDR3 is 11 residues long. The germline CDR1 and CDR2 sequences are LNHDA and SQIVND (reference sequence). V lost 3 bases and J lost 6, with 2 bases in between. CDR3 in amino acids: CASSMSGELFF. CDR3 in DNA: TGTGCCAGTAGTATGTCCGGGGAGCTGTTTTTT.

This clonotype was detected a few times. V is TRBV14 and J is TRBJ2-4; 7 positions match TRBD2. V was pared by 5 bases and J by 7 bases, with 8 bases of the junction left unmatched. The germline V gene has CDR1 SGHDN and CDR2 FVKESK. The CDR3 length is 14 residues. Here the CDR3 reads CASSLGTTGNIQYF. The CDR3, as DNA: TGTGCCAGCAGCTTAGGGACTACCGGGAACATTCAGTACTTC.

This clonotype was recorded many times. The chain links TRBV4-1 to TRBJ2-7, with 11 bases fitting TRBD1. Germline CDR1 is MGHRA and CDR2 is YSYEKL. After removal of 3 bases from V and 3 bases from J, the junction contained 1 base not matched to a gene. This CDR3 spans 14 amino acids. CDR3 DNA: TGCGCCAGCAGCCAGGGACAGGGGGTCTACGAGCAGTACTTC. It is translated as CASSQGQGVYEQYF.

This clonotype was seen ten or more times. The chain links TRBV12-3 or TRBV12-4 to TRBJ2-7; D is uncertain. V was shortened by 6 bases and J by 5 bases, with 11 bases between the two germline ends. CDR3 size: 12 residues. CDR3 sequence (DNA): TGTGCCAGCAGCCCACAAAGAGACGAGCAGTACTTC. Its protein product is CASSPQRDEQYF.

This clonotype has ten or more counts. This chain links TRBV5-1 with TRBJ2-7; D is unresolved. Germline CDR1 and CDR2: SGHRS and YFSETQ. V gave up 0 bases and J gave up 2 bases, with 12 bases separating them. The CDR3 is 15 amino acids. The CDR3 region is CASSLGRTATYEQYF. Written as DNA, the CDR3 is TGCGCCAGCAGCTTGGGTCGGACCGCCACCTACGAGCAGTACTTC.

This clonotype was counted many times. This sequence may be a read error, since a much larger clone differs from it by one base. This CDR3 is missing its conserved last phenylalanine or tryptophan, likely due to a read error. The chain recombines TRBV12-3 or TRBV12-4 with TRBJ1-1; D is unclear. The CDR3 runs to 14 residues. Deletions cut 7 bases from V and 0 bases from J, with 12 bases between. The CDR3 DNA reads TGTGCCAGCACCGAGGCATTCATGAACACTGAAGCTTTCCTT. This sequence encodes CASTEAFMNTEAFL.

This clonotype showed up many times. The V call is TRBV5-1, the J call TRBJ2-7; 14 bases are a match to TRBD2. J gave up 7 bases and V 0 bases, and 15 bases lay outside the gene matches. The CDR3 covers 19 residues. Germline V gene sequence: CDR1 SGHRS, CDR2 YFSETQ. The CDR3 DNA is TGCGCCAGCAGCTTGGCCGGGACTAGCGGGAGTACATGGGTCGGAGAGCAGTACTTC. It codes for CASSLAGTSGSTWVGEQYF.

Ten or more counts support this clonotype. This chain uses TRBV28 with TRBJ2-7; TRBD2 matches at 10 bases. Germline CDR1 MDHEN, CDR2 SYDVKM. The length of the CDR3 is 15 residues. After removal of 6 bases from V and 2 bases from J, the junction contained 7 bases not matched to a gene. The DNA for the CDR3 is TGTGCCAGCAGGCAAACTAGCGGGAACGCCTACGAGCAGTACTTC. This sequence encodes CASRQTSGNAYEQYF.

This clonotype was recorded many times. J is TRBJ1-1 and V is TRBV7-3; D is ambiguous. Germline CDR1 SGHTA, CDR2 FQGTGA. V was trimmed by 2 bases and J by 7 bases, leaving 17 bases between them. This CDR3 comprises 15 residues. This CDR3 reads CASSLSSRSEGEAFF. In nucleotides, the CDR3 is TGTGCCAGCAGCTTATCGTCGAGGTCGGAGGGTGAAGCTTTCTTT.

This clonotype was recorded at least ten times. This sequence joins TRBV6-1 and TRBJ1-2; 7 bases fit TRBD1. The CDR3 spans 13 residues. V gave up 6 bases and J gave up 8 bases; unmatched junction bases: 9. CDR1 is MNHNS, CDR2 SASEGT, per germline. CDR3 protein: CASSAGQVEGYTF. DNA of the CDR3: TGTGCCAGCAGCGCCGGACAGGTGGAGGGCTACACCTTC.

This clonotype was counted between two and nine times. The chain recombines TRBV27 with TRBJ2-7; D tentatively reads TRBD1 or TRBD2 (5 bases each). CDR1 is MNHEY, CDR2 SMNVEV, per germline (reference sequence). The CDR3 runs 13 residues. Trimming shortened V by 5 bases and J by 3 bases, and 11 bases separated the two germline ends. CDR3 DNA: TGTGCCAGCAGTAGTGAGGGGAGCTACGAGCAGTACTTC. Amino acid sequence: CASSSEGSYEQYF.

This clonotype was picked up a small number of times. The CDR3 coding sequence is TGCAGCGTTGGCGGACAGGAGGACTATGGCTACACCTTC. Its translation is CSVGGQEDYGYTF. J is TRBJ1-2 and V is TRBV29-1, with TRBD1 identical over 7 bases. CDR1 is SQVTM, CDR2 ANQGSEA, per germline. CDR3 size: 13 residues. Trimming cost V 4 bases and J 3 bases; bases outside gene matches: 5.

This clonotype has ten or more counts. J is TRBJ2-3 and V is TRBV6-4; 7 nucleotides line up with TRBD1. There are 14 residues in the CDR3. With 4 bases clipped from V and 2 bases from J, the junction kept 3 bases outside the gene matches. Germline values: CDR1 MRHNA, CDR2 SNTAGT. CDR3 nucleotide sequence: TGTGCCAGCAGTGTCGGGACAGACACAGATACGCAGTATTTT. This sequence encodes CASSVGTDTDTQYF.

This clonotype has at least ten counts. V and J are TRBV5-1 and TRBJ2-2; the D is unclear. CDR1 SGHRS and CDR2 YFSETQ come from the germline V gene. Trimming pared 0 bases from V and 6 bases from J, leaving 9 bases between. CDR3 length: 14 residues. CDR3: CASSLGHHPGELFF. The CDR3 DNA sequence: TGCGCCAGCAGCTTGGGACACCACCCCGGGGAGCTGTTTTTT. Full variable domain (missing parts from reference TRBV5-1 and TRBJ2-2): KAGVTQTPRYLIKTRGQQVTLSCSPISGHRSVSWYQQTPGQGLQFLFEYFSETQRNKGNFPGRFSGRQFSNSRSEMNVSTLELGDSALYLCASSLGHHPGELFFGEGSRLTVL.

This clonotype was seen repeatedly, ten times or more. V usage is TRBV5-1 and J usage is TRBJ2-7; a possible D gene is TRBD2 (5 bases). This CDR3 has 14 residues. The germline V gene encodes CDR1 SGHRS and CDR2 YFSETQ. Trimming shortened V by 3 bases and J by 0 bases, and 10 bases separated the two germline ends. Written as DNA, the CDR3 is TGCGCCAGCAGCTCCCGGGAATCCTCCTACGAGCAGTACTTC. Translating gives CASSSRESSYEQYF.

V is TRBV2 and J is TRBJ2-2, with D maybe TRBD1 (6 bases). V was pared by 3 bases and J by 6 bases, with 8 bases between. CDR1 and CDR2 from the germline V gene are SNHLY and FYNNEI. The CDR3 extends over 13 amino acids. In DNA form, the CDR3 reads TGTGCCAGCAGTGATGGGGGCCCCGGGGAGCTGTTTTTT. This encodes CASSDGGPGELFF.

The table lists this clonotype with many counts. The rearrangement links TRBV6-1 to TRBJ2-7; D not resolved. Trimming took off 6 bases at V and 1 base at J, with 10 bases between the two ends. CDR1 is MNHNS and CDR2 is SASEGT in the germline V gene. The CDR3 contains 13 residues. The CDR3 loop is CASRAGPSYEQYF. The CDR3 DNA is TGTGCCAGCAGGGCCGGGCCTTCCTACGAGCAGTACTTC.

This clonotype was counted many times. V gene TRBV12-3 or TRBV12-4 combines with J gene TRBJ2-7; D assignment may be TRBD1 or TRBD2 (5 bases each). V shed 4 bases and J shed 7 bases, with 17 bases lying between them. This CDR3 has 14 amino acids. Here the CDR3 reads CASSWSGATSEQYF. The DNA of the CDR3 is TGTGCCAGCAGTTGGTCCGGGGCCACTTCTGAGCAGTACTTC.